This T cell receptor beta chain was identified during a study of PD-L1 blockade in urothelial cancer. Sequenced by immunoSEQ multiplex PCR; TCRdb stores in-frame clones only, minus some. This sample has 50,000 to 60,000 clones, with about 82% found just once. The CDR3 length is 14 residues. Germline-derived CDR1 and CDR2 are LNHDA and SQIVND (reference sequence). The V segment lost 6 bases and the J segment 7 bases; nucleotides outside the gene matches: 7. The TCR originated in a middle-aged man with urothelial cancer. V is TRBV19 and J is TRBJ2-2; 8 bases align to TRBD1. Sequenced material: PBMCs, taken around atezolizumab (anti-PD-L1) treatment. The CDR3, as DNA: TGTGCCAGTAGCCTTGACAGGGGCGTCGGGGAGCTGTTTTTT. Its translation: CASSLDRGVGELFF.